This T cell receptor beta chain was captured in a study of blood T cell repertoires in COVID-19. Those who participated ranged in age from about 18 to 89 years and resided in 24 US areas. TCRdb's table, derived via immunoSEQ multiplex PCR, lists solely in-frame clones and lacks some. Of 200,000 to 300,000 clones listed, around four fifths are singletons. V lost 11 bases to trimming and J lost 1 base, with 12 bases between them. Germline assignment: CDR1 MDHEN and CDR2 SYDVKM. This CDR3 is 13 amino acids long. The chain is built from TRBV28 and TRBJ1-5; TRBD1 might be the D (5 bases). The sequence was obtained from a woman in her forties who had been exposed to COVID-19. Material: PBMCs or T cells enriched from blood (not recorded which). The chain's CDR3 is CAGGRGSNQPQHF. The CDR3 coding sequence is TGTGCCGGGGGGAGGGGAAGCAATCAGCCCCAGCATTTT.